Following are 8 T cell receptor beta chains from one sample sequenced in a study of blood T cell repertoires in COVID-19. Libraries were prepared by immunoSEQ multiplex PCR; TCRdb keeps only in-frame clonotypes and omits some of them. The data hold about 190,000 clones, with about 88% observed a single time. Material for sequencing was peripheral blood. Receptors originate from a man aged 25 to 45 with acute or convalescent COVID-19.

The rearrangement joins TRBV18 to TRBJ2-7; 7 bases match TRBD1. Germline trimming cut 3 bases from V and 0 bases from J; bases unmatched to any gene: 2. CDR1 and CDR2 (germline): KGHSH, LQKENI. The CDR3 is 14 residues long. Here the CDR3 DNA reads TGTGCCAGCTCACCGGGGACAGTCTCCTACGAGCAGTACTTC. Translation: CASSPGTVSYEQYF.

The gene calls are TRBV27 and TRBJ2-5; D possibly corresponds to TRBD2 (6 bases). Between the trimmed V and J ends, which lost 3 bases and 3 bases, there was a span of 17 bases. The CDR3 consists of 16 residues. The germline V gene has CDR1 MNHEY and CDR2 SMNVEV (reference sequence). CDR3 DNA: TGTGCCAGCAGTTTTGTGAGTAGTGGCGGGAAAGAGACCCAGTACTTC. This gives the protein CASSFVSSGGKETQYF.

The chain recombines TRBV5-6 with TRBJ1-2; possible D gene TRBD1, 5 bases. The CDR3 runs to 14 residues. Trimming took off 1 base at V and 7 bases at J, with 14 bases between the two ends. The germline CDR1 and CDR2 sequences are SGHDT and YYEEEE. The CDR3 nucleotides are TGTGCCAGCAGCTTGCGTGGAGCGACAGTTGGCTACACCTTC. It is translated as CASSLRGATVGYTF.

This clone is a singleton in its sample. The chain recombines TRBV11-1 with TRBJ2-1; 8 positions match TRBD2. J lost 4 bases, V lost 4 bases, and 6 bases had no gene match. The CDR3 loop spans 15 amino acids. The germline CDR1 and CDR2 sequences are SGHAT and FQDESV (reference sequence). In nucleotides, the CDR3 is TGTGCCAGCAGCTCGCGGGGGGCCCGATACAATGAGCAGTTCTTC. Encoded protein: CASSSRGARYNEQFF.

The V gene is TRBV7-8, the J gene TRBJ2-6, with D maybe TRBD2 (5 bases). V gave up 4 bases and J gave up 0 bases, with 10 bases separating them. The CDR3 is made up of 16 amino acids. Germline lookup yields CDR1 SGHVS and CDR2 FQNEAQ. The CDR3 DNA is TGTGCCAGCAGCTCCCCTGAGGGCTCTGGGGCCAACGTCCTGACTTTC. As protein: CASSSPEGSGANVLTF.

The rearrangement uses TRBV2 and TRBJ2-1, with TRBD2 matching over 12 bases. Germline-derived CDR1 and CDR2 are SNHLY and FYNNEI. J was trimmed by 8 bases and V by 5 bases; bases with no gene match: 7. CDR3 length: 15 residues. Written as DNA, the CDR3 is TGTGCCAGCAGTTCCTCTAGCGGGGGGGCTGATGAGCAGTTCTTC. Its translation: CASSSSSGGADEQFF.

The V and J genes are TRBV5-5 and TRBJ1-6; D is possibly TRBD1 (5 bases). V was shortened by 4 bases and J by 8 bases, with 13 bases between the two germline ends. The CDR3 is made up of 14 amino acids. Germline V gives CDR1 SGHKS, CDR2 YYEKEE (reference sequence). The chain's CDR3 is CASSGTPPHSPLHF. The CDR3 nucleotides read TGTGCCAGCAGCGGGACTCCACCACATTCACCCCTCCACTTT.

The genes are TRBV5-1 and TRBJ2-4; D is possibly TRBD2 (5 bases). The CDR3 sequence is 16 residues long. Trimming shortened V by 1 base and J by 5 bases, and 16 bases separated the two germline ends. Germline V lookup: CDR1 SGHRS, CDR2 YFSETQ. CDR3 DNA sequence: TGCGCCAGCAGCTTGCTTCCGGGGTCGGATGAAAACATTCAGTACTTC. Translating gives CASSLLPGSDENIQYF.